A single sample gave rise to the 3 T cell receptor beta chains below, sequenced in a study of blood T cells in healthy people across ages. A second PCR of 7 to 11 cycles used a sample-barcoded 5' primer and a J-beta primer mix. TCRdb independently ran MiXCR on the 5' RACE reads; one entry per CDR3 protein. The sample includes about 640,000 distinct CDR3 sequences, around 54% of them seen just once. Material: blood. These receptors came from a man between 60 and 75 years old in good health.

This clonotype was seen only once. The chain uses TRBV7-2 and TRBJ2-6; D is unresolved. The germline V gene encodes CDR1 SGHTA and CDR2 FQGNSA. V was cut by 3 bases and J by 2 bases, with 8 bases left in between. This CDR3 is built from 15 residues. The DNA for the CDR3 is TGTGCCAGCAGCTTTTTCATAGCTGGGGCCAACGTCCTGACTTTC. Residues: CASSFFIAGANVLTF.

This clonotype was detected once. This chain joins TRBV6-2 or TRBV6-3 and TRBJ1-2, with D perhaps TRBD1 (6 bases). Trimming left V 8 bases short and J 0 bases short, with 13 bases between. The CDR3 spans 14 residues. CDR1 and CDR2 from the germline V gene are MNHEY and SVGEGT. The CDR3 loop is CASRAGDTNYGYTF. For the CDR3, the DNA is TGTGCCAGCCGGGCCGGGGACACTAACTATGGCTACACCTTC.

The chain joins TRBV28 to TRBJ2-7, with D possibly called TRBD1 or TRBD2 (5 bases each). Germline lookup yields CDR1 MDHEN and CDR2 SYDVKM. The CDR3 is made up of 16 amino acids. V was shortened by 3 bases and J by 0 bases, with 15 bases between the two germline ends. CDR3 DNA sequence: TGTGCCAGCAGTTTGTCGGGGACCCCGGTCTCCTACGAGCAGTACTTC. Translating gives CASSLSGTPVSYEQYF.